The rows below give T cell receptor beta chains drawn from one sample of a study of pediatric ulcerative colitis. TCRdb's copy holds only in-frame clones and misses some; the assay was immunoSEQ multiplex PCR. The profile shows 20,000 or so clones, about 65% of them singletons. Sequenced: gut tissue. These receptors came from a boy aged 5 to 17 with severe ulcerative colitis. The CDR3 runs from the conserved cysteine through the conserved F or W. The D gene is left open where the match is weak. Clone size is given for some rows only: seen once, a few or many times, or a class if the clone is expanded.

v_call	j_call	d_call	clone_size	cdr3_aa	cdr3_nt
TRBV27	TRBJ1-3	.	.	CASCRKGHFGPGNTIYF	TGTGCCAGCTGCCGGAAGGGACACTTTGGTCCTGGAAACACCATATATTTT
TRBV15	TRBJ2-7	.	.	CATSRDGGYEQYF	TGTGCCACCAGCAGAGATGGGGGATACGAGCAGTACTTC
TRBV7-8	TRBJ2-5	TRBD1	few	CASSAGQAETQYF	TGTGCCAGCAGCGCAGGACAGGCGGAGACCCAGTACTTC
TRBV6-1	TRBJ1-1	.	.	CASSFLGGPPEAFF	TGTGCCAGCAGTTTCTTGGGGGGGCCCCCTGAAGCTTTCTTT
TRBV19	TRBJ1-1	.	few	CASSMRQGGNTEAFF	TGTGCCAGTAGTATGAGGCAGGGAGGGAACACTGAAGCTTTCTTT
TRBV28	TRBJ1-2	TRBD1	.	CASRGQGVGGYTF	TGTGCCAGCAGGGGACAGGGAGTGGGTGGCTACACCTTC
TRBV25-1	TRBJ2-3	.	.	CASSEYGIVSTDTQYF	TGTGCCAGCAGTGAATACGGGATCGTTAGCACAGATACGCAGTATTTT
TRBV7-2	TRBJ2-1	.	.	CASSFTSINEQFF	TGTGCCAGCAGCTTCACTAGCATAAATGAGCAGTTCTTC
TRBV7-6	TRBJ1-1	TRBD1	.	CASSGNRGNTEAFF	TGTGCCAGCAGCGGTAACAGGGGGAACACTGAAGCTTTCTTT
TRBV29-1	TRBJ2-2	TRBD2	.	CSVLDFPTSGGGTGELFF	TGCAGCGTTCTAGACTTCCCCACTAGCGGGGGGGGTACCGGGGAGCTGTTTTTT
TRBV6-1	TRBJ2-1	TRBD2	.	CASSEGGGGRNEQFF	TGTGCCAGCAGTGAAGGAGGCGGGGGGAGAAATGAGCAGTTCTTC
TRBV5-4	TRBJ1-1	TRBD1	.	CASSLGGEEMNTEAFF	TGTGCCAGCAGCTTAGGGGGCGAAGAAATGAACACTGAAGCTTTCTTT
TRBV7-2	TRBJ2-3	.	once	CASSPFSGQSTDTQYF	TGTGCCAGCAGCCCTTTTTCGGGCCAGAGCACAGATACGCAGTATTTT
TRBV7-2	TRBJ2-2	.	.	CASSDRNTGELFF	TGTGCCAGCAGCGACAGGAACACCGGGGAGCTGTTTTTT
TRBV30	TRBJ1-1	TRBD1	few	CAWSQKPGQGNTEAFF	TGTGCCTGGAGTCAGAAACCGGGACAGGGGAACACTGAAGCTTTCTTT
TRBV5-4	TRBJ2-7	TRBD1	.	CASSRRGRNEQYF	TGTGCCAGCAGCCGAAGGGGGCGCAACGAGCAGTACTTC
TRBV7-8	TRBJ2-7	.	few	CASSQTSRGQYF	TGTGCCAGCAGCCAAACTAGCAGAGGGCAGTACTTC
TRBV5-1	TRBJ1-6	.	.	CASSLEGAVGNSPLHF	TGCGCCAGCAGCTTGGAAGGAGCCGTAGGGAATTCACCCCTCCACTTT
TRBV9	TRBJ2-7	.	.	CASSVSGVSYEQYF	TGTGCCAGCAGCGTATCAGGGGTCTCCTACGAGCAGTACTTC
TRBV5-6	TRBJ1-2	.	.	CASSFRGTRSNYGYTF	TGTGCCAGCAGCTTTCGGGGCACCCGTTCTAACTATGGCTACACCTTC
TRBV2	TRBJ2-3	TRBD2	few	CASSPGLAGRDTQYF	TGTGCCAGCAGTCCTGGACTAGCGGGGAGGGATACGCAGTATTTT
TRBV19	TRBJ2-1	.	.	CASSIVAGYNEQFF	TGTGCCAGTAGTATAGTGGCAGGCTACAATGAGCAGTTCTTC